Each of the 19 T cell receptor beta chains below was sequenced from the same sample in a study of Graves' ophthalmopathy and Graves' hyperthyroidism. Researchers took RNA transcripts and amplified TCR beta CDR3 regions from them. RT-PCR with HTBI primers came first, then second-round multiplex PCR. TCRdb processed the multiplex PCR reads anew with MiXCR; each CDR3 protein has one entry. The sample carries over a million distinct CDR3 sequences, around a third recorded once. The specimen was peripheral blood or thyroid tissue (not recorded which). The receptors stem from an adult man with Graves' hyperthyroidism.

V is TRBV5-1 and J is TRBJ2-6; tentative D call: TRBD1 (6 bases). V lost 8 bases and J lost 3, with 18 bases in between. Germline V gives CDR1 SGHRS, CDR2 YFSETQ. This CDR3 is built from 16 residues. The CDR3 protein is CASSRRQVFGANVLTF. The CDR3 nucleotides read TGCGCCAGTAGCCGGAGACAGGTTTTTGGGGCCAACGTCCTGACTTTC.

This clonotype was recorded a few times. The V and J genes are TRBV11-2 and TRBJ1-1, with D tentatively TRBD1 (6 bases). The germline CDR1 and CDR2 sequences are SGHAT and FQNNGV. The CDR3 is made up of 15 amino acids. With 1 base removed from V and 1 base from J, the gap between germline ends came to 10 bases. In nucleotides, the CDR3 is TGTGCCAGCAGCTTAGGGGGGGGCTCGAACACTGAAGCTTTCTTT. Its translation: CASSLGGGSNTEAFF.

This clonotype was detected ten times or more. V and J are TRBV7-8 and TRBJ2-7; 8 bases line up with TRBD1. This CDR3 has 14 residues. V shed 4 bases, J shed 4 bases, and the junction held 6 bases outside the gene matches. The germline gives CDR1 SGHVS, CDR2 FQNEAQ. The CDR3 DNA reads as TGTGCCAGCAGCTCTACGGACAGGGCATACGAGCAGTACTTC. Residues: CASSSTDRAYEQYF.

This clonotype was detected once. This rearrangement joins TRBV15 to TRBJ1-2; the match to TRBD1 covers 7 bases. This CDR3 has 15 amino acids. The germline V gene encodes CDR1 LNHNV and CDR2 YYDKDF (reference sequence). With 5 bases clipped from V and 7 bases from J, the junction kept 13 bases outside the gene matches. CDR3: CATSPRGGTASGYTF. The CDR3 region has the DNA TGTGCCACCAGCCCCCGAGGCGGGACAGCCTCTGGCTACACCTTC.

The chain recombines TRBV20-1 with TRBJ2-7; D might be TRBD2 (7 bases). Germline loops: CDR1 DFQATT, CDR2 SNEGSKA (reference sequence). The CDR3 sequence is 15 residues long. Trimming shortened V by 4 bases and J by 7 bases, and 23 bases separated the two germline ends. CDR3 sequence: CSATPNRAGDEEQYF. In nucleotides, the CDR3 is TGCAGTGCTACCCCGAACAGGGCGGGGGATGAGGAGCAGTACTTC.

V usage is TRBV12-3 or TRBV12-4 and J usage is TRBJ2-5, with D perhaps TRBD2 (5 bases). V was trimmed by 6 bases and J by 1 base, leaving 18 bases between them. CDR3 size: 16 residues. The CDR3 spells CASSQEDAGFQETQYF. CDR3 coding DNA: TGTGCCAGCAGCCAAGAAGATGCGGGCTTCCAAGAGACCCAGTACTTC.

The chain uses TRBV29-1 and TRBJ2-7; 12 bases fit TRBD1. CDR1 and CDR2 from the germline V gene are SQVTM and ANQGSEA. V dropped 3 bases and J dropped 6; count of bases not matched to a gene: 6. CDR3 length: 14 residues. The CDR3 DNA reads as TGCAGCGTTGAGTTCCCGGGACAGGGGGCCGAGCAGTACTTC. Protein product: CSVEFPGQGAEQYF.

This sequence joins TRBV20-1 and TRBJ2-5; no clear D. The germline V and J ends were trimmed by 0 bases and 2 bases, with 13 bases remaining between them. CDR3 length equals 15 residues. CDR1 and CDR2 (germline): DFQATT, SNEGSKA (reference sequence). CDR3 protein: CSARDGTTPQETQYF. The CDR3 coding sequence is TGCAGTGCTAGAGATGGAACGACCCCTCAAGAGACCCAGTACTTC.

At least ten counts were recorded for this clonotype. The J gene is TRBJ2-6, the V gene TRBV29-1; 7 nucleotides match TRBD2. This CDR3 has 16 residues. Germline V gene lookup returns CDR1 SQVTM and CDR2 ANQGSEA. Losses at the gene ends were 6 bases for V and 3 bases for J; bases not matched to a gene: 11. The CDR3 loop reads CSVKGRGVGGANVLTF. The CDR3 nucleotides read TGCAGCGTCAAAGGACGGGGGGTCGGTGGGGCCAACGTCCTGACTTTC.

In its sample, this clonotype was seen many times. The V gene is TRBV25-1, the J gene TRBJ1-2; 8 bases are shared with TRBD1. Germline V gene lookup returns CDR1 MGHDK and CDR2 SYGVNS. J gave up 7 bases and V 4 bases, and 8 bases lay outside the gene matches. The CDR3 runs 14 residues. CDR3 DNA: TGTGCCAGCAGTGTTCACAGGGGGAACGGTGGCTACACCTTC. Protein product: CASSVHRGNGGYTF.

This sequence joins TRBV2 and TRBJ1-6; 11 nucleotides match TRBD1. Losses at the gene ends were 10 bases for V and 7 bases for J; bases not matched to a gene: 6. Germline CDR1 reads SNHLY; CDR2 reads FYNNEI. The CDR3 is 14 amino acids. The CDR3 bases are TGTGCCAACCAAGGACAGGGGGCGAATTCACCCCTCCACTTT. Translated, it gives CANQGQGANSPLHF. Full variable domain (remainder filled in from reference TRBV2 and TRBJ1-6): EPEVTQTPSHQVTQMGQEVILRCVPISNHLYFYWYRQILGQKVEFLVSFYNNEISEKSEIFDDQFSVERPDGSNFTLKIRSTKLEDSAMYFCANQGQGANSPLHFGNGTRLTVT.

The V and J genes are TRBV20-1 and TRBJ1-1; 9 nucleotides line up with TRBD1. The CDR3 consists of 14 residues. The ends lost 6 bases at V and 0 bases at J; junction bases unmatched: 5. The germline V gene encodes CDR1 DFQATT and CDR2 SNEGSKA (reference sequence). CDR3 region: CSADTGGLNTEAFF. The CDR3, as DNA: TGCAGTGCCGACACAGGGGGCCTGAACACTGAAGCTTTCTTT.

This clonotype was recorded at least ten times. The rearrangement uses TRBV20-1 and TRBJ1-2; 9 bases fit TRBD1. The germline CDR1 and CDR2 sequences are DFQATT and SNEGSKA (reference sequence). The CDR3 has 13 amino acids. Trimming cost V 6 bases and J 3 bases; bases outside gene matches: 5. CDR3 in DNA: TGCAGTGCCCGGGACAGGGCGGACTATGGCTACACCTTC. Translated: CSARDRADYGYTF.

This clonotype was observed a handful of times. The chain recombines TRBV28 with TRBJ2-7, with 7 bases matching TRBD1. V gave up 4 bases and J gave up 9 bases; unmatched junction bases: 12. The CDR3 spans 14 residues. Germline CDR1 is MDHEN and CDR2 is SYDVKM. CDR3 DNA sequence: TGTGCCAGCAGTTCCCGACAGGGAATCTCAGTGCAGTACTTC. It translates to CASSSRQGISVQYF.

The gene calls are TRBV30 and TRBJ1-1; tentatively, D is TRBD1 (5 bases). V was cut by 2 bases and J by 2 bases, with 9 bases left in between. CDR1 is GTSNPN, CDR2 SVGIG, per germline (reference sequence). The CDR3 length is 13 residues. The CDR3 here is CAWSSDINTEAFF. CDR3 nucleotides: TGTGCCTGGAGTTCGGACATCAACACTGAAGCTTTCTTT.

Concerning this clonotype: The junction departs from germline at one end; a sequencing error may be responsible. The V gene is TRBV24-1, the J gene TRBJ1-5, with 9 bases matching TRBD1. CDR1 is KGHDR, CDR2 SFDVKD, per germline. There are 14 residues in the CDR3. The CDR3 DNA reads TGTGCTGACCAACCGGGACAGGGCAACCAGCCCCAGCATTTT. Its translation is CADQPGQGNQPQHF.

This clonotype was recorded many times. The chain recombines TRBV20-1 with TRBJ1-1; 8 bases are shared with TRBD1. Germline V gene sequence: CDR1 DFQATT, CDR2 SNEGSKA (reference sequence). The CDR3 runs to 15 residues. J gave up 0 bases and V 4 bases, and 7 bases lay outside the gene matches. CDR3 in amino acids: CSATTGAALNTEAFF. In nucleotides, the CDR3 is TGCAGTGCTACGACAGGGGCGGCGTTGAACACTGAAGCTTTCTTT.

The rearrangement links TRBV7-8 to TRBJ1-6; the D is unclear. Germline V gene data show CDR1 as SGHVS and CDR2 as FQNEAQ. Trimming removed 7 bases from V and 1 base from J, with 11 bases in between. The CDR3 totals 15 residues. CDR3 amino acids: CASIDGRSYNSPLHF. CDR3 nucleotides: TGTGCCAGCATCGACGGACGGTCCTATAATTCACCCCTCCACTTT.

This clonotype appeared many times. The genes are TRBV4-1 and TRBJ1-2; TRBD1 might be the D (6 bases). Germline-derived CDR1 and CDR2 are MGHRA and YSYEKL. The CDR3 is 15 amino acids. Trimming pared 6 bases from V and 8 bases from J, leaving 22 bases between. CDR3 in DNA: TGCGCCAGCAGTCGGACGGTAGCAGGGGACACGGGCTACACCTTC. Protein: CASSRTVAGDTGYTF.